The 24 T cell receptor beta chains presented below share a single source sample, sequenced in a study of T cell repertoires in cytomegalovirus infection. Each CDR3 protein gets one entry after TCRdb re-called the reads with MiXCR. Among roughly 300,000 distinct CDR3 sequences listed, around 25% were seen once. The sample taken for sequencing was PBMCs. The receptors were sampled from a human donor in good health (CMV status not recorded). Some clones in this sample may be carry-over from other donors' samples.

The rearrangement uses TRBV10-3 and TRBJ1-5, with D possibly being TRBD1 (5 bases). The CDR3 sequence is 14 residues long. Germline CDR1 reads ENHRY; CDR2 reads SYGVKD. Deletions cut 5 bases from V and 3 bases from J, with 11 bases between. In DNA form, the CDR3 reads TGTGCCATCAGTCAATCAGGGAACAATCAGCCCCAGCATTTT. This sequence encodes CAISQSGNNQPQHF.

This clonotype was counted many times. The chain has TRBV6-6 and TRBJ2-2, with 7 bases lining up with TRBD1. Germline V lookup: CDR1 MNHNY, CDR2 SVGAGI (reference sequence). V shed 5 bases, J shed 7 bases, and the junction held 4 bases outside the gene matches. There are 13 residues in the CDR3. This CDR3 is CASSTGDHGELFF. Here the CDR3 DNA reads TGTGCCAGCAGTACAGGGGATCACGGGGAGCTGTTTTTT.

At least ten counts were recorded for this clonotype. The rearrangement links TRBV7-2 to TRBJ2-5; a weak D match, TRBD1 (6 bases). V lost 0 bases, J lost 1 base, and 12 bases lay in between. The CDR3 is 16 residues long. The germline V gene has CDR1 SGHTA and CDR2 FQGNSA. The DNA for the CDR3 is TGTGCCAGCAGCTTAGCGGGGGCTGGAGGCCAAGAGACCCAGTACTTC. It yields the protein CASSLAGAGGQETQYF.

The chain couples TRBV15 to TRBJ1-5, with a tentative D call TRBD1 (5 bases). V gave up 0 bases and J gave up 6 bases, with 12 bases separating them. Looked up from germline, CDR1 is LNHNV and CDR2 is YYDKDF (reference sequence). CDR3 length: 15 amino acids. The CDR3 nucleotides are TGTGCCACCAGCAGAGATCGGGGGTACGCTCAGCCCCAGCATTTT. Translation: CATSRDRGYAQPQHF. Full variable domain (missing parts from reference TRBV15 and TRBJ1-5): DAMVIQNPRYQVTQFGKPVTLSCSQTLNHNVMYWYQQKSSQAPKLLFHYYDKDFNNEADTPDNFQSRRPNTSFCFLDIRSPGLGDTAMYLCATSRDRGYAQPQHFGDGTRLSIL.

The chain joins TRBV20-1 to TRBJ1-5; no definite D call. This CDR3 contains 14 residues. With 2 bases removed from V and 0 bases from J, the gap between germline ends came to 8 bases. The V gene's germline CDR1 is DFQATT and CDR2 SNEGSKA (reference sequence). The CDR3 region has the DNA TGCAGTGCTAGAATGGAGTATAGCAATCAGCCCCAGCATTTT. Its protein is CSARMEYSNQPQHF.

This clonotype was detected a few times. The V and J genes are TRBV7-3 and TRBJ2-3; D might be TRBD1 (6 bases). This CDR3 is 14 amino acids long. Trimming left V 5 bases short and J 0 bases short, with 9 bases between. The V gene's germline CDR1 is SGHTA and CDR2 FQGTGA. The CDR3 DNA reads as TGTGCCAGCAGCCCGGGACACAGCACAGATACGCAGTATTTT. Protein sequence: CASSPGHSTDTQYF.

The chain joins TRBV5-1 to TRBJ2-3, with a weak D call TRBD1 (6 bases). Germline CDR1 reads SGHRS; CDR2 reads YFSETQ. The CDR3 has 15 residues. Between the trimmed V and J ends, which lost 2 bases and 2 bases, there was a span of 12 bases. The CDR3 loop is CASSFGAGDTDTQYF. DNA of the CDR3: TGCGCCAGCAGCTTCGGGGCAGGGGACACAGATACGCAGTATTTT.

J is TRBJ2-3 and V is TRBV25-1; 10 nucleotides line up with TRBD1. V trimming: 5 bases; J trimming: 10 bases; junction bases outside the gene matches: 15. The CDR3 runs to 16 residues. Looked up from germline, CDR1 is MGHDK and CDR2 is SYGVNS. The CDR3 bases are TGTGCCAGCAGTTCCCGACAGGGGGCGATTATCGGCCCGCAGTATTTT. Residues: CASSSRQGAIIGPQYF.

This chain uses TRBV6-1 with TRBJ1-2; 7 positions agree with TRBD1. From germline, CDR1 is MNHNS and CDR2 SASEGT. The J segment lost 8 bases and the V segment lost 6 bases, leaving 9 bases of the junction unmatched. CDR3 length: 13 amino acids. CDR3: CASSPGQHDGYTF. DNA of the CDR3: TGTGCCAGCAGCCCGGGACAGCATGACGGCTACACCTTC.

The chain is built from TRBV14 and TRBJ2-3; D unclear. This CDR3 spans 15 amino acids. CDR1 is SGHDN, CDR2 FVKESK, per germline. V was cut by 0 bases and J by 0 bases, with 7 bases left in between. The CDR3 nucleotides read TGTGCCAGCAGCCAAGACCACCCTAGCACAGATACGCAGTATTTT. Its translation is CASSQDHPSTDTQYF.

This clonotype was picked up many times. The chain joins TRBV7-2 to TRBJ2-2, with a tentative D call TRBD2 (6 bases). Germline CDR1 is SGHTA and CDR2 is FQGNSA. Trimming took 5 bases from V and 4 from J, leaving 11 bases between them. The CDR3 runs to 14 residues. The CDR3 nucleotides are TGTGCCAGCAGCGGGACTTTCTCCACCGGGGAGCTGTTTTTT. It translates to CASSGTFSTGELFF.

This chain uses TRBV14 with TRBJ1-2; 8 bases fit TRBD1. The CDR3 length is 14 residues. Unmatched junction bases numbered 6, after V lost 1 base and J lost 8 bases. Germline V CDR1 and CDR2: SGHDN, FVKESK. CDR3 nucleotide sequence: TGTGCCAGCAGCCAAGGGCAGGGGGCTTGGGGCTACACCTTC. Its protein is CASSQGQGAWGYTF. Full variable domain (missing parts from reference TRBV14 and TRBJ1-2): EAGVTQFPSHSVIEKGQTVTLRCDPISGHDNLYWYRRVMGKEIKFLLHFVKESKQDESGMPNNRFLAERTGGTYSTLKVQPAELEDSGVYFCASSQGQGAWGYTFGSGTRLTVV.

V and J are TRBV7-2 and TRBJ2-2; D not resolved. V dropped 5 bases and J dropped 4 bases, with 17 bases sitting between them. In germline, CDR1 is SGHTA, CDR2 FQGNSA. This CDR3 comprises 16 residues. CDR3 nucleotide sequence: TGTGCCAGCAGCCCGGAGTCCCTTGAGCCCACCGGGGAGCTGTTTTTT. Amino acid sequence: CASSPESLEPTGELFF. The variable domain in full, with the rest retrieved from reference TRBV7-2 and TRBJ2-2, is GAGVSQSPSNKVTEKGKDVELRCDPISGHTALYWYRQSLGQGLEFLIYFQGNSAPDKSGLPSDRFSAERTGGSVSTLTIQRTQQEDSAVYLCASSPESLEPTGELFFGEGSRLTVL.

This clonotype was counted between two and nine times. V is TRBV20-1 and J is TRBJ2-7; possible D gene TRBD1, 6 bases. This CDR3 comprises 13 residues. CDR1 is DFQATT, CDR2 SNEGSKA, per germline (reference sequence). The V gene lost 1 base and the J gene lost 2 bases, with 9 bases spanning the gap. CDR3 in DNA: TGCAGTGCTAGAGGGGACATCACCTACGAGCAGTACTTC. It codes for CSARGDITYEQYF.

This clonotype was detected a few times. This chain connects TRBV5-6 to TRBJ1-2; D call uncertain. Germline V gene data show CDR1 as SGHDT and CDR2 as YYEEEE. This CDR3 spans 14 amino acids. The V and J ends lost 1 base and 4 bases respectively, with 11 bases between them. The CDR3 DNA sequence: TGTGCCAGCAGCTTGCTACAGACCGCCTATGGCTACACCTTC. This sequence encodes CASSLLQTAYGYTF.

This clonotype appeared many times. CDR3 sequence reads: CASSFFRANTGELFF. CDR3 nucleotide sequence: TGTGCCAGCAGTTTTTTTAGGGCGAACACCGGGGAGCTGTTTTTT. The chain links TRBV28 to TRBJ2-2; no definite D call. CDR3 length: 15 amino acids. Trimming left V 3 bases short and J 0 bases short, with 8 bases between. CDR1 MDHEN and CDR2 SYDVKM come from the germline V gene.

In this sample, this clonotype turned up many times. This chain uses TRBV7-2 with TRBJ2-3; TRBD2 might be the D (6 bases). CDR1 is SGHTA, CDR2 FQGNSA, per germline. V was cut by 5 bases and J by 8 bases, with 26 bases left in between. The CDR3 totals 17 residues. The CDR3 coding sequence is TGTGCCAGCAGCAAACTTTCTAGCGACCTACCCTTGGGTACGCAGTATTTT. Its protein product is CASSKLSSDLPLGTQYF.

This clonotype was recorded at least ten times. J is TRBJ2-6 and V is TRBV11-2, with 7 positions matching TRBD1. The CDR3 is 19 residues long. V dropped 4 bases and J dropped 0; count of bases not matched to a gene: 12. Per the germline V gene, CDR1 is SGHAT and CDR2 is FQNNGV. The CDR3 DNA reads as TGTGCCAGCAGCTCCTATACAGGGGCTCGTTACTCTGGGGCCAACGTCCTGACTTTC. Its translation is CASSSYTGARYSGANVLTF. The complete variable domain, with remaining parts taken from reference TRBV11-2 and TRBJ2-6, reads EAGVAQSPRYKIIEKRQSVAFWCNPISGHATLYWYQQILGQGPKLLIQFQNNGVVDDSQLPKDRFSAERLKGVDSTLKIQPAKLEDSAVYLCASSSYTGARYSGANVLTFGAGSRLTVL.

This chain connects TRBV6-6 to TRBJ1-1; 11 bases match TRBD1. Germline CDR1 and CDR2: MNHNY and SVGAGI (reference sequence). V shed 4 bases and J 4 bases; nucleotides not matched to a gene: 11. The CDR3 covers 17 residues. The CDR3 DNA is TGTGCCAGCAGTTCTGGACAGGGGGCATCCGAAGCCACTGAAGCTTTCTTT. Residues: CASSSGQGASEATEAFF.

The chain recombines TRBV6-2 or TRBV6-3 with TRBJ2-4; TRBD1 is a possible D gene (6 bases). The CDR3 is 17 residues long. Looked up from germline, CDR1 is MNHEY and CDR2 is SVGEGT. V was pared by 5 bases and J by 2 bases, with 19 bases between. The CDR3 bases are TGTGCCAGCAGTGACCCGACAGGCCTCGGAACCAAAAACATTCAGTACTTC. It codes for CASSDPTGLGTKNIQYF.

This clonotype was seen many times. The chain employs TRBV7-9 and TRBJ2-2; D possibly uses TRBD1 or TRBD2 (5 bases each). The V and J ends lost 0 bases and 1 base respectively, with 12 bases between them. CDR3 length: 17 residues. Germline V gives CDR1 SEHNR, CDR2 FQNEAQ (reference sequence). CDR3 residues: CASSLALGTLNTGELFF. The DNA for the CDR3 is TGTGCCAGCAGCTTAGCGCTGGGGACGCTGAACACCGGGGAGCTGTTTTTT.

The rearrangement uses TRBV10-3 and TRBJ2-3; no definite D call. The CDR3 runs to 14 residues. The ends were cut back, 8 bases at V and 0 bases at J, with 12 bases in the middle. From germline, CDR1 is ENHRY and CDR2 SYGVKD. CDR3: CAIEDGSSTDTQYF. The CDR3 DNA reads TGTGCCATCGAGGACGGGTCAAGCACAGATACGCAGTATTTT.

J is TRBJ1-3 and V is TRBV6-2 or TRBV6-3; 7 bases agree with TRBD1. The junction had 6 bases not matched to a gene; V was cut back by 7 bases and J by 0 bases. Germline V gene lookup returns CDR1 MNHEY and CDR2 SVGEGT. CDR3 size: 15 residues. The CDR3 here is CASKTGFDSGNTIYF. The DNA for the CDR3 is TGTGCCAGCAAGACAGGGTTCGACTCTGGAAACACCATATATTTT.

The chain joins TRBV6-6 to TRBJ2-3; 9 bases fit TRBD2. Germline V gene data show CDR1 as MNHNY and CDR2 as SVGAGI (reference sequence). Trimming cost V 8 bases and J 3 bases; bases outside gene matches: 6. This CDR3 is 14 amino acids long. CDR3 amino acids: CASRLAGVTDTQYF. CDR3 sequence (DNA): TGTGCCAGCCGGTTAGCGGGGGTAACAGATACGCAGTATTTT.